This record concerns one TCR beta chain sequence. Its antigen is as yet unknown. The same CDR3 arises from other DNA sequences in this sample as well. The germline CDR1 and CDR2 sequences are KGHSH and LQKENI. This CDR3 region has 12 residues. V lost 0 bases and J 5 bases, leaving 5 bases between the germline ends. Clones were sequenced by immunoSEQ multiplex PCR, and TCRdb holds only the in-frame ones, with some missing. The top ten hold about 16% of the sample, which has 50,000 to 55,000 clones, around 90% seen once. The sample is drawn from a study of T cells in localized non-small cell lung cancer. Points from the study as a whole: Uninvolved nearby lung showed the greatest T cell clonality, exceeding that found in tumor. Among the top 100 tumor clones, a median about 52 appeared in adjacent lung.

The J gene is TRBJ2-7, the V gene TRBV18; D gene uncertain. The origin of this receptor is a female donor with stage II lung adenocarcinoma. Specimen: PBMCs, collected before any cancer treatment. In DNA, the CDR3 is TGTGCCAGCTCACCACCGTCCCACGAGCAGTACTTC. This codes for CASSPPSHEQYF.